The clone carrying this T cell receptor beta chain was found many times. Antigen unknown. These data originate in a study of T cell repertoires in cytomegalovirus infection. Overall study: As its CMV epitopes, the study selected recently identified HLA-C-restricted and well-studied HLA-B-restricted targets. Indicated by public TCR beta signatures were CMV infection and matching HLA type.

The study's findings and limits: HLA-C-restricted CMV-specific TCR beta clonotypes prevailed in the ex vivo response.

TCRdb ran MiXCR on the reads and lists one entry per CDR3 protein. The sample records some 700,000 distinct CDR3 sequences, around 30% being singletons. Trimming removed 5 bases from V and 6 bases from J, with 11 bases in between. CDR1 is MNHEY and CDR2 is SVGEGT in the germline V gene. This CDR3 region has 13 residues. The sequencing here drew on cultured PBMCs, taken from culture after CMV antigen stimulation. The chain is built from TRBV6-2 or TRBV6-3 and TRBJ2-1, with D tentatively TRBD2 (6 bases). The receptor's source is a human donor in good health (CMV status not recorded). Some clones in this sample may be carry-over from other donors' samples. The CDR3 reads CASSPGLGNEQFF. CDR3 nucleotides: TGTGCCAGCAGTCCGGGACTCGGCAATGAGCAGTTCTTC.